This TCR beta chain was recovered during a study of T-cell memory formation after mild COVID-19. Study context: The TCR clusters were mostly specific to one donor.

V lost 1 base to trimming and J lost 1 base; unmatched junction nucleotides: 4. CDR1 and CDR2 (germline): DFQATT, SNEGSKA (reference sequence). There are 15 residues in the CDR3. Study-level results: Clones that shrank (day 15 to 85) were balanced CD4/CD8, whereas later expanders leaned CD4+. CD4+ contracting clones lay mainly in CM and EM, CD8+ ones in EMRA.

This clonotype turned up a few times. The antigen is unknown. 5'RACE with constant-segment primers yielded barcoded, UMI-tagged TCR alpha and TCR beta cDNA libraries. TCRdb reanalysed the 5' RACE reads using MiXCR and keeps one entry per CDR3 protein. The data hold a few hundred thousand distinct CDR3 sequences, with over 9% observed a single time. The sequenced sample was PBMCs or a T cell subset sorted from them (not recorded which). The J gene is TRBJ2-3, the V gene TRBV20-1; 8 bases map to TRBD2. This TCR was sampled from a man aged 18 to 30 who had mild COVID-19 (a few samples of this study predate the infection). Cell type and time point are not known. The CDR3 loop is CSARVAGGRTDTQYF. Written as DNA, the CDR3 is TGCAGTGCTAGAGTTGCGGGGGGCCGCACAGATACGCAGTATTTT.